One sample yielded the 15 T cell receptor beta chains listed below, sequenced in a study of human T cells and chemical hapten exposure. TCRdb reprocessed the RACE reads with MiXCR, giving one entry per CDR3 protein. The sample yields under 300,000 distinct CDR3 sequences, about 8.6% seen once. Indicated time point: pre-sensitization, week 0. Treatment in this sample: therapeutic diphenylcyclopropenone sensitization with weekly scalp DPC. Specimen: whole blood, collected in connection with sensitization to the hapten diphenylcyclopropenone (DPC). The origin of the receptors is a woman aged 40 to 50 with alopecia areata. Some clones in this sample may be carry-over from other donors' samples.

V is TRBV6-4 and J is TRBJ2-1; D is ambiguous. Germline V CDR1 and CDR2: MRHNA, SNTAGT. The CDR3 totals 15 residues. Trimming took 5 bases from V and 2 from J, leaving 13 bases between them. CDR3 region: CASSQDSIPYNEQFF. CDR3 sequence (DNA): TGTGCCAGCAGTCAGGATAGTATTCCCTACAATGAGCAGTTCTTC.

This clonotype appeared many times. The chain links TRBV6-2 or TRBV6-3 to TRBJ2-7; D is undetermined. V dropped 0 bases and J dropped 7 bases, with 7 bases sitting between them. The CDR3 runs to 12 residues. In germline, CDR1 is MNHEY, CDR2 SVGEGT. CDR3 in DNA: TGTGCCAGCAGTTACTCGGTAAAGGAGCAGTACTTC. Its protein is CASSYSVKEQYF.

The V gene is TRBV3-1, the J gene TRBJ2-1; D gene unclear. The CDR3 consists of 15 residues. Trimming pared 1 base from V and 3 bases from J, leaving 10 bases between. Germline lookup yields CDR1 LGHDT and CDR2 YNNKEL (reference sequence). The chain's CDR3 is CASSQGISDYNEQFF. Written as DNA, the CDR3 is TGTGCCAGCAGCCAAGGGATCAGCGACTACAATGAGCAGTTCTTC.

Only a few counts were recorded for this clonotype. The rearrangement links TRBV7-3 to TRBJ1-1; no clear D. Germline V gene sequence: CDR1 SGHTA, CDR2 FQGTGA. The CDR3 runs to 15 residues. V lost 2 bases and J 1 base, leaving 11 bases between the germline ends. The CDR3 reads CASSLLPARNTEAFF. CDR3 DNA sequence: TGTGCCAGCAGCTTATTACCAGCAAGGAACACTGAAGCTTTCTTT.

Many counts were recorded for this clonotype. The chain joins TRBV5-1 to TRBJ2-7; 7 nucleotides match TRBD1. The CDR3 runs 14 residues. In germline, CDR1 is SGHRS, CDR2 YFSETQ. The V and J ends lost 2 bases and 4 bases, in that order; junction bases with no gene match: 6. The CDR3 coding sequence is TGCGCCAGCAGCTTTGAGACAGGGCGGTACGAGCAGTACTTC. Translated: CASSFETGRYEQYF.

This sequence joins TRBV10-3 and TRBJ2-2, with 10 bases lining up with TRBD2. The germline gives CDR1 ENHRY, CDR2 SYGVKD. This CDR3 region has 17 residues. V lost 3 bases to trimming and J lost 1 base; unmatched junction nucleotides: 5. The CDR3 DNA follows: TGTGCCATCAGTGACCCTAGCGGGAGACAGAACACCGGGGAGCTGTTTTTT. This sequence encodes CAISDPSGRQNTGELFF.

This clonotype has only a few counts. V gene TRBV7-9 combines with J gene TRBJ2-3, with 15 bases lining up with TRBD2. With V trimmed by 5 bases and J by 0 bases, 6 bases remained unmatched. The CDR3 has 18 residues. Germline V gives CDR1 SEHNR, CDR2 FQNEAQ (reference sequence). The CDR3 nucleotides read TGTGCCAGCAGCCCTAGGACTAGCGGGAGGGCTAGCACAGATACGCAGTATTTT. Translated, it gives CASSPRTSGRASTDTQYF.

The rearrangement uses TRBV28 and TRBJ2-7; D is unclear. The germline V gene encodes CDR1 MDHEN and CDR2 SYDVKM. V was shortened by 7 bases and J by 3 bases, with 16 bases between the two germline ends. The CDR3 covers 14 residues. The CDR3 region is CASISMAGNYEQYF. The CDR3 nucleotides are TGTGCCAGCATATCAATGGCAGGCAACTACGAGCAGTACTTC.

The J gene is TRBJ2-7, the V gene TRBV6-2 or TRBV6-3; no clear D gene. Germline lookup yields CDR1 MNHEY and CDR2 SVGEGT. V lost 6 bases and J lost 2, with 11 bases in between. This CDR3 spans 13 amino acids. CDR3 sequence reads: CASRKPVPYEQYF. CDR3 sequence (DNA): TGTGCCAGCAGGAAACCGGTCCCCTACGAGCAGTACTTC.

This rearrangement joins TRBV20-1 to TRBJ2-3; 16 bases fit TRBD2. This CDR3 comprises 19 residues. The ends lost 3 bases at V and 0 bases at J; junction bases unmatched: 9. Germline lookup yields CDR1 DFQATT and CDR2 SNEGSKA (reference sequence). The CDR3 DNA reads as TGCAGTGCTAGCCCCCCCGGGACTAGCGGGAGGGCGAGCACAGATACGCAGTATTTT. Protein product: CSASPPGTSGRASTDTQYF.

The CDR3 loop reads CASSDGLAGEILSTGELFF. The CDR3 region has the DNA TGTGCCAGCAGCGACGGACTAGCGGGGGAAATCCTGAGCACCGGGGAGCTGTTTTTT. The chain combines TRBV28 with TRBJ2-2; 13 bases agree with TRBD2. CDR1 is MDHEN and CDR2 is SYDVKM in the germline V gene. This CDR3 has 19 residues. V shed 6 bases, J shed 4 bases, and the junction held 14 bases outside the gene matches.

V usage is TRBV12-3 or TRBV12-4 and J usage is TRBJ1-1; D not certain. The CDR3 extends over 12 amino acids. Trimming removed 6 bases at V and 11 bases at J, with 16 bases between. CDR3 region: CASRLGSQWAFF. The CDR3 DNA is TGTGCCAGCAGGCTGGGGTCACAATGGGCTTTCTTT.

The chain couples TRBV7-2 to TRBJ2-1; 11 bases map to TRBD2. This CDR3 has 16 amino acids. V shed 6 bases, J shed 0 bases, and the junction held 4 bases outside the gene matches. The V gene's germline CDR1 is SGHTA and CDR2 FQGNSA. CDR3 loop: CASRRLAGSSYNEQFF. In DNA, the CDR3 is TGTGCCAGCAGGAGACTAGCGGGGAGCTCCTACAATGAGCAGTTCTTC.

The rearrangement uses TRBV7-9 and TRBJ1-2; D not resolved. V was cut by 0 bases and J by 8 bases, with 16 bases left in between. This CDR3 has 15 amino acids. Germline V gene data show CDR1 as SEHNR and CDR2 as FQNEAQ (reference sequence). CDR3 sequence reads: CASSLASLDGAGYTF. CDR3 sequence (DNA): TGTGCCAGCAGCTTAGCCTCCCTGGACGGAGCCGGCTACACCTTC.

V is TRBV7-9 and J is TRBJ1-4, with no clear D. The germline V gene encodes CDR1 SEHNR and CDR2 FQNEAQ (reference sequence). V lost 5 bases and J lost 8, with 3 bases in between. The CDR3 length is 10 residues. CDR3 coding DNA: TGTGCCAGCAGCGGCGAAAAACTGTTTTTT. Translated: CASSGEKLFF. The full variable domain, with the rest looked up from reference TRBV7-9 and TRBJ1-4, is DTGVSQNPRHKITKRGQNVTFRCDPISEHNRLYWYRQTLGQGPEFLTYFQNEAQLEKSRLLSDRFSAERPKGSFSTLEIQRTEQGDSAMYLCASSGEKLFFGSGTQLSVL.